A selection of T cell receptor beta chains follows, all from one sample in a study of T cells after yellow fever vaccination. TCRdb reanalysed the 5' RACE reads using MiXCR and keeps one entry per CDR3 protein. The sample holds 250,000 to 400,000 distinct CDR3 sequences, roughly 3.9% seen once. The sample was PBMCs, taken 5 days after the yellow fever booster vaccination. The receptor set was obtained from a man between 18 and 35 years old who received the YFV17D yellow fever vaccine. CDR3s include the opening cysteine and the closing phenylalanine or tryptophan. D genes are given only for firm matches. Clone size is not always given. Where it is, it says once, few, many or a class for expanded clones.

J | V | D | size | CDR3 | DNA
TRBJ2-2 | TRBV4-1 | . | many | CASSHTQDGANTGELFF | TGCGCCAGCAGCCATACGCAAGACGGCGCGAACACCGGGGAGCTGTTTTTT
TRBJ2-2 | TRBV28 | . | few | CAGAVDANTGELFF | TGTGCAGGCGCAGTTGACGCGAACACCGGGGAGCTGTTTTTT
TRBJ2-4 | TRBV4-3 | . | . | CASSHHFQGQNIQYF | TGCGCCAGCAGCCACCACTTCCAGGGCCAAAACATTCAGTACTTC
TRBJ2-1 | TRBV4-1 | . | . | CASSQVGTNEQFF | TGCGCCAGCAGCCAAGTGGGTACCAATGAGCAGTTCTTC
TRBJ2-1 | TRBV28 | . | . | CASSSRDGWTDYNEQFF | TGTGCCAGCAGTTCCCGGGATGGGTGGACAGACTACAATGAGCAGTTCTTC
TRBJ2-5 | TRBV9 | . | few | CASSVGPTAETQYF | TGTGCCAGCAGCGTAGGGCCGACAGCTGAGACCCAGTACTTC
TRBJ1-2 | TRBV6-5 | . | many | CASSYWGDQNYGYTF | TGTGCCAGCAGTTATTGGGGCGATCAAAACTATGGCTACACCTTC
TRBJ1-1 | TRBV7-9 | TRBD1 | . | CASSLRQGMNTEAFF | TGTGCCAGCAGCCTTAGACAGGGAATGAACACTGAAGCTTTCTTT
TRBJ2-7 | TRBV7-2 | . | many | CASSLRPLRTASYEQYF | TGTGCCAGCAGCTTAAGGCCCCTCCGGACGGCTTCCTACGAGCAGTACTTC
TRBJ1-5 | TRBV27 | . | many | CASSLGGEQPQHF | TGTGCCAGCAGTTTAGGGGGGGAACAGCCCCAGCATTTT
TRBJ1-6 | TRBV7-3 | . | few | CASSPGRRPGSSPLHF | TGTGCCAGCAGCCCAGGTCGGCGGCCGGGGAGTTCACCCCTCCACTTT
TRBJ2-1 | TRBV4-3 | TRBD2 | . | CASSQVRSGGAAYNEQFF | TGCGCCAGCAGCCAAGTTAGAAGCGGGGGAGCGGCCTACAATGAGCAGTTCTTC
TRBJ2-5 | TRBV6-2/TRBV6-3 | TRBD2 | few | CASSRSGGPQETQYF | TGTGCCAGCAGTCGAAGCGGGGGCCCCCAAGAGACCCAGTACTTC
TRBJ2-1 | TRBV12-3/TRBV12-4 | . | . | CASTPMGGGMSSYNEQFF | TGTGCCAGCACTCCTATGGGGGGGGGCATGAGCTCCTACAATGAGCAGTTCTTC
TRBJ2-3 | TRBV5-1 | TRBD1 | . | CASSAIVTGGGTDTQYF | TGCGCCAGCAGCGCGATAGTGACAGGGGGAGGCACAGATACGCAGTATTTT
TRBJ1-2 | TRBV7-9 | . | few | CASTSRTYGYTF | TGTGCCAGCACCAGTAGGACCTATGGCTACACCTTC
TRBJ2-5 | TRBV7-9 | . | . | CASSERSTETQYF | TGTGCCAGCAGCGAAAGGTCTACGGAGACCCAGTACTTC
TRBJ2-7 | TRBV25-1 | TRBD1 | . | CASSDRGQVYEQYF | TGTGCCAGCAGTGATCGGGGACAGGTATACGAACAGTACTTC
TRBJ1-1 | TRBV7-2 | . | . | CASSPGGPEGTEAFF | TGTGCCAGCAGCCCCGGGGGGCCGGAGGGCACTGAAGCTTTCTTT
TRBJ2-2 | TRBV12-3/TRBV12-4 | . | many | CASSWQGTGELFF | TGTGCCAGCAGTTGGCAGGGGACCGGGGAGCTGTTTTTT
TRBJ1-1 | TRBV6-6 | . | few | CASSYSMMAEAFF | TGTGCCAGCAGTTACTCGATGATGGCTGAAGCTTTCTTT
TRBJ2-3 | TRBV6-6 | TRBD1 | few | CAIQGASSTDTQYF | TGTGCCATCCAGGGGGCCTCTAGCACAGATACGCAGTATTTT
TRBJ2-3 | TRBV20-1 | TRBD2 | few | CSARSSGITDTQYF | TGCAGTGCTAGGAGTAGCGGGATCACAGATACGCAGTATTTT
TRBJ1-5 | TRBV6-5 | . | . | CASSPTSTYQPQHF | TGTGCCAGCAGCCCCACGTCCACCTACCAGCCCCAGCATTTT
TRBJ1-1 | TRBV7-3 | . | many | CASSLGLVNTEAFF | TGTGCCAGCAGCTTAGGGCTGGTCAACACTGAAGCTTTCTTT
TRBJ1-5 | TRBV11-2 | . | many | CASSLDGGNQPQHF | TGTGCCAGCAGCTTAGATGGCGGGAATCAGCCCCAGCATTTT
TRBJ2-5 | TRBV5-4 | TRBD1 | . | CASRGQGAETQYF | TGTGCCAGCAGGGGACAGGGTGCCGAGACCCAGTACTTC
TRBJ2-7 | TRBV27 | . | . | CASSLEFEQYF | TGTGCCAGCAGTTTGGAATTCGAGCAGTACTTC
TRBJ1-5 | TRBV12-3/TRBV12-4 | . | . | CASSLGGGMMPQHF | TGTGCCAGCAGCCTGGGGGGCGGGATGATGCCCCAGCATTTT
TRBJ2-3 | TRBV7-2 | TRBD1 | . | CASSPRWTGVPDTQYF | TGTGCCAGCAGCCCCCGGTGGACAGGGGTCCCAGATACGCAGTATTTT
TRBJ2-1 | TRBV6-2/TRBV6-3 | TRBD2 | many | CASSNPRGGRRSNEQFF | TGTGCCAGCAGTAACCCGCGGGGGGGCCGGCGGAGCAATGAGCAGTTCTTC
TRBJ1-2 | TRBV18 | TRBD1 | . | CASSPPSQGDNYGYTF | TGTGCCAGCTCACCACCGAGCCAGGGGGACAACTATGGCTACACCTTC
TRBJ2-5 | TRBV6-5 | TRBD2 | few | CASSYSASGGLQETQYF | TGTGCCAGCAGTTACTCAGCTAGCGGGGGGCTGCAAGAGACCCAGTACTTC
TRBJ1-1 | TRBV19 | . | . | CARGTDTEAFF | TGTGCCAGAGGCACGGACACTGAAGCTTTCTTT
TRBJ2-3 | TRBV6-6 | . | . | CASSWEGAPFSTDTQYF | TGTGCCAGCAGTTGGGAGGGGGCCCCTTTTAGCACAGATACGCAGTATTTT
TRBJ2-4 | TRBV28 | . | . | CASSPPRSMEAKNIQYF | TGTGCCAGCAGCCCCCCGCGAAGTATGGAAGCCAAAAACATTCAGTACTTC
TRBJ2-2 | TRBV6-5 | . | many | CASRESNPGELFF | TGTGCCAGCAGGGAATCTAATCCCGGGGAGCTGTTTTTT
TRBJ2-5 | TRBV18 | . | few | CASSPPSGRRETQYF | TGTGCCAGCTCACCACCGTCGGGGCGGAGGGAGACCCAGTACTTC
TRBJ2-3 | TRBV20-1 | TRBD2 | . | CSARDPGSGGAGGDTQYF | TGCAGTGCTAGAGATCCGGGGAGCGGGGGGGCCGGTGGAGATACGCAGTATTTT
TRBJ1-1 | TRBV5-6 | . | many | CASTPWGGVLGAEAFF | TGTGCCAGCACCCCGTGGGGGGGCGTACTGGGCGCTGAAGCTTTCTTT
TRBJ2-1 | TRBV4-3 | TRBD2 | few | CASSQQLAGGDEQFF | TGCGCCAGCAGCCAGCAACTAGCGGGGGGTGATGAGCAGTTCTTC
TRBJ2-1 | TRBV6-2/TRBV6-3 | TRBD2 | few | CASSPTSGELNEQFF | TGTGCCAGCAGTCCGACTAGCGGGGAGTTAAATGAGCAGTTCTTC
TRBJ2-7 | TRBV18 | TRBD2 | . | CASFVGGGFYEQYF | TGTGCCAGCTTCGTAGGCGGGGGATTCTACGAGCAGTACTTC
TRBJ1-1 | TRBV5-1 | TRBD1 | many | CASSPTGGNPSAFF | TGCGCCAGCAGCCCTACAGGGGGGAATCCGTCAGCTTTCTTT
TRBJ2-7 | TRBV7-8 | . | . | CASSLEEHYEQYF | TGTGCCAGCAGCTTAGAGGAACACTACGAGCAGTACTTC
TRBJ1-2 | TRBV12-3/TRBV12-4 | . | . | CASSNKARMNPNYGYTF | TGTGCCAGCAGCAACAAAGCACGGATGAACCCTAACTATGGCTACACCTTC